This T cell receptor beta chain was retrieved from a study of technical replicates of blood from several donors. Using immunoSEQ multiplex PCR, the repertoire was profiled, and TCRdb retains in-frame clones only, with some absent. The repertoire holds around 83,000 clones, with roughly 94% as singletons. The CDR3 has 20 residues. CDR1 and CDR2 (germline): LGHNA, YNFKEQ. V was pared by 0 bases and J by 2 bases, with 14 bases of the junction left unmatched. The specimen was T cells isolated from PBMCs. The chain combines TRBV4-2 with TRBJ2-3, with 10 bases aligning to TRBD2. The TCR comes from a human donor in good health. The CDR3 DNA reads as TGTGCCAGCAGCCAAGATCTCGTATCAGGACTAGCGGAACTCACAGATACGCAGTATTTT. Encoded protein: CASSQDLVSGLAELTDTQYF.